A single sample is the source of the 11 T cell receptor beta chains below, sequenced in a study of shared clonotypes between healthy human individuals. Profiled with immunoSEQ multiplex PCR; TCRdb holds only in-frame clones, not every one. Of 950,000 to 1,100,000 clones in the sample, around 75% were seen once. Sequencing was carried out using memory CD4+ T cells sorted from blood. Subset reported: CD45RA-negative fraction. These receptors originate from a man aged 18-30 years in good health.

At least ten counts were recorded for this clone. J is TRBJ2-1 and V is TRBV7-8; perhaps TRBD2 as D (6 bases). Germline V lookup: CDR1 SGHVS, CDR2 FQNEAQ. The V and J ends lost 1 base and 4 bases respectively, with 8 bases between them. The CDR3 runs to 14 residues. The CDR3 spells CASSLGGVYNEQFF. The CDR3 DNA is TGTGCCAGCAGCTTAGGGGGGGTTTACAATGAGCAGTTCTTC. The full variable domain, with the rest looked up from reference TRBV7-8 and TRBJ2-1, is GAGVSQSPRYKVAKRGQDVALRCDPISGHVSLFWYQQALGQGPEFLTYFQNEAQLDKSGLPSDRFFAERPEGSVSTLKIQRTQQEDSAVYLCASSLGGVYNEQFFGPGTRLTVL.

The chain has TRBV5-8 and TRBJ1-5, with 7 bases identical to TRBD1. The CDR3 spans 15 residues. The trim removed 2 bases at V and 4 bases at J, leaving 6 bases unmatched. The germline CDR1 and CDR2 sequences are SGHTS and YDEGEE. The CDR3, as DNA: TGTGCCAGCAGCTTACTGGACAGGCTTAATCAGCCCCAGCATTTT. Translation gives CASSLLDRLNQPQHF.

V usage is TRBV7-9 and J usage is TRBJ1-1; 11 positions agree with TRBD1. V was pared by 5 bases and J by 5 bases, with 7 bases of the junction left unmatched. The germline CDR1 and CDR2 sequences are SEHNR and FQNEAQ (reference sequence). The CDR3 is 15 residues long. In DNA form, the CDR3 reads TGTGCCAGCAGCCGGACAGGGGGCTCGGAAACTGAAGCTTTCTTT. It encodes CASSRTGGSETEAFF.

The rearrangement joins TRBV7-2 to TRBJ1-5; D remains unclear. Germline CDR1 SGHTA, CDR2 FQGNSA. V was trimmed by 2 bases and J by 5 bases, leaving 7 bases between them. The CDR3 extends over 13 amino acids. The DNA for the CDR3 is TGTGCCAGCAGCTTATTCGGGGATCAGCCCCAGCATTTT. It yields the protein CASSLFGDQPQHF.

This chain joins TRBV5-1 and TRBJ2-5; D is unclear. The CDR3 covers 15 residues. The V gene lost 4 bases and the J gene lost 2 bases, with 15 bases spanning the gap. Germline V gene data show CDR1 as SGHRS and CDR2 as YFSETQ. The CDR3 nucleotides read TGCGCCAGCAGCCCCCTCGGGCAAGTACAAGAGACCCAGTACTTC. Protein product: CASSPLGQVQETQYF.

The chain uses TRBV5-1 and TRBJ1-1, with 8 bases matching TRBD1. The CDR3 covers 16 residues. The V and J ends lost 4 bases and 4 bases, in that order; junction bases with no gene match: 12. Per germline, CDR1 SGHRS and CDR2 YFSETQ. This CDR3 reads CASSPGGGQASTEAFF. The CDR3 nucleotides are TGCGCCAGCAGCCCCGGGGGGGGACAGGCCAGCACTGAAGCTTTCTTT.

This clone was counted between two and nine times. The CDR3 DNA reads as TGCAGCGTTGGTGGGGGTTCTAGCTCCTACAATGAGCAGTTCTTC. Encoded protein: CSVGGGSSSYNEQFF. This chain joins TRBV29-1 and TRBJ2-1; perhaps D is TRBD1 or TRBD2 (5 bases each). The V gene's germline CDR1 is SQVTM and CDR2 ANQGSEA. CDR3 length: 15 residues. V gave up 4 bases and J gave up 0 bases, with 13 bases separating them.

This rearrangement joins TRBV7-2 to TRBJ1-4; 8 positions match TRBD1. This CDR3 is built from 13 residues. Germline loops: CDR1 SGHTA, CDR2 FQGNSA. J was trimmed by 8 bases and V by 5 bases; bases with no gene match: 4. The CDR3 DNA reads TGTGCCAGCAGCATCAACAGGGGGGAAAAACTGTTTTTT. It translates to CASSINRGEKLFF. Full variable domain (rest looked up from reference TRBV7-2 and TRBJ1-4): GAGVSQSPSNKVTEKGKDVELRCDPISGHTALYWYRQSLGQGLEFLIYFQGNSAPDKSGLPSDRFSAERTGGSVSTLTIQRTQQEDSAVYLCASSINRGEKLFFGSGTQLSVL.

The chain is built from TRBV7-2 and TRBJ2-3, with D uncertain. Germline V gene lookup returns CDR1 SGHTA and CDR2 FQGNSA. Trimming shortened V by 6 bases and J by 4 bases, and 8 bases separated the two germline ends. CDR3 length: 12 residues. This chain's CDR3 is CASSLSADTQYF. The DNA of the CDR3 is TGTGCCAGCAGTTTATCAGCAGATACGCAGTATTTT.

The sample holds a few counts of this clone. This rearrangement joins TRBV4-2 to TRBJ1-1; D might be TRBD1 (5 bases). Trimming cost V 5 bases and J 7 bases, with 14 bases left between them. This CDR3 has 13 amino acids. Germline V gives CDR1 LGHNA, CDR2 YNFKEQ. The CDR3 spells CASSYRQSDEAFF. CDR3 DNA sequence: TGTGCCAGCAGCTACAGACAGTCGGATGAAGCTTTCTTT.

J is TRBJ1-3 and V is TRBV29-1, with TRBD1 identical over 7 bases. V gave up 6 bases and J gave up 6 bases; unmatched junction bases: 5. CDR1 is SQVTM and CDR2 is ANQGSEA in the germline V gene. This CDR3 comprises 12 residues. The CDR3 reads CSVRQGENTIYF. The CDR3 DNA reads as TGCAGCGTAAGACAGGGCGAAAACACCATATATTTT.